This is a list of T cell receptor beta chains from one sample in a study of identical twins. Using its own MiXCR run on the 5' RACE reads, TCRdb lists one record per CDR3 protein. The top ten hold 2.1% of the sample, which has roughly 290,000 distinct CDR3 sequences, about 8.3% seen once. The data were also submitted as part of a second study, on yellow fever vaccine responses in identical twins.

Sequenced input: memory (CD45RO+) T cells sorted from blood. The receptors shown here come from a woman aged 18-29 years in good health. The CDR3 runs from the conserved cysteine through the conserved F or W. A D gene is named only where the DNA matches it firmly. Rows may omit the clone size; those that give it use once, few, many or a size class.

clone size: few
J gene: TRBJ2-1
D gene: TRBD2
V gene: TRBV18
CDR3 DNA: TGTGCCAGCTCACCACAGGTCGGGGGGAGCTCCTACAATGAGCAGTTCTTC
CDR3 protein: CASSPQVGGSSYNEQFF

clone size: NA
J gene: TRBJ1-1
D gene: NA
V gene: TRBV20-1
CDR3 DNA: TGCAGTGCTAGAGAGGGAGCTGGGCTCTGGAACACTGAAGCTTTCTTT
CDR3 protein: CSAREGAGLWNTEAFF

clone size: few
J gene: TRBJ1-2
D gene: NA
V gene: TRBV12-3/TRBV12-4
CDR3 DNA: TGTGCCAGCAGGGGAGACTTTAACTATGGCTACACCTTC
CDR3 protein: CASRGDFNYGYTF

clone size: NA
J gene: TRBJ2-1
D gene: TRBD2
V gene: TRBV29-1
CDR3 DNA: TGCAGCGTTGACCCCCGGCTAGCGGCATACAATGAGCAGTTCTTC
CDR3 protein: CSVDPRLAAYNEQFF

clone size: many
J gene: TRBJ2-3
D gene: NA
V gene: TRBV24-1
CDR3 DNA: TGTGCCACCAGTCGTTGGGGGATCACAGATACGCAGTATTTT
CDR3 protein: CATSRWGITDTQYF

clone size: NA
J gene: TRBJ1-4
D gene: NA
V gene: TRBV19
CDR3 DNA: TGTGCCAGTAGCCAACAGAAAACACTTAATGAAAAACTGTTTTTT
CDR3 protein: CASSQQKTLNEKLFF

clone size: NA
J gene: TRBJ1-1
D gene: NA
V gene: TRBV28
CDR3 DNA: TGTGCCAGCAGGGGGAACACTGAAGCTTTCTTT
CDR3 protein: CASRGNTEAFF

clone size: NA
J gene: TRBJ2-6
D gene: NA
V gene: TRBV20-1
CDR3 DNA: TGCAGTGCAACAGGGACGGGCTCTGGGGCCAACGTCCTGACTTTC
CDR3 protein: CSATGTGSGANVLTF

clone size: few
J gene: TRBJ2-2
D gene: NA
V gene: TRBV11-3
CDR3 DNA: TGTGCCAGCAGCTTAGTCGGCCAGCTAGGGACCGGGGAGCTGTTTTTT
CDR3 protein: CASSLVGQLGTGELFF

clone size: many
J gene: TRBJ2-7
D gene: NA
V gene: TRBV6-5
CDR3 DNA: TGTGCCAGCAGTTACAGTCTAGGGGCTTTGAGCGAGCAGTACTTC
CDR3 protein: CASSYSLGALSEQYF

clone size: few
J gene: TRBJ2-1
D gene: NA
V gene: TRBV11-1
CDR3 DNA: TGTGCCAGCAGCTTGGGACAGGATAGCGGGATACCGTTCAATGAGCAGTTCTTC
CDR3 protein: CASSLGQDSGIPFNEQFF

clone size: many
J gene: TRBJ2-2
D gene: NA
V gene: TRBV9
CDR3 DNA: TGTGCCAGCAGCGTAGTACCCGCGAACACCGGGGAGCTGTTTTTT
CDR3 protein: CASSVVPANTGELFF

clone size: few
J gene: TRBJ2-3
D gene: TRBD2
V gene: TRBV3-1
CDR3 DNA: TGTGCCAGCAGCCAATGGCTAGCGGGAGTCCTAGATACGCAGTATTTT
CDR3 protein: CASSQWLAGVLDTQYF

clone size: NA
J gene: TRBJ2-1
D gene: NA
V gene: TRBV6-2/TRBV6-3
CDR3 DNA: TGTGCCAGCAGTTACCAGATAGTGGGGAATGAGCAGTTCTTC
CDR3 protein: CASSYQIVGNEQFF

clone size: few
J gene: TRBJ1-4
D gene: TRBD1
V gene: TRBV11-2
CDR3 DNA: TGTGCCAGCAGCCAATGGGACAGGGAAAAACTGTTTTTT
CDR3 protein: CASSQWDREKLFF

clone size: many
J gene: TRBJ2-3
D gene: TRBD2
V gene: TRBV5-1
CDR3 DNA: TGCGCCTCAGGAGTAGCGGGGGCTTGGGCAGATACGCAGTATTTT
CDR3 protein: CASGVAGAWADTQYF

clone size: NA
J gene: TRBJ2-3
D gene: NA
V gene: TRBV20-1
CDR3 DNA: TGCAGTGCCGTAAGGGGGGTCACAGATACGCAGTATTTT
CDR3 protein: CSAVRGVTDTQYF

clone size: many
J gene: TRBJ1-1
D gene: NA
V gene: TRBV18
CDR3 DNA: TGTGCCAGCTCACCACAGAGGACGGTGAACACTGAAGCTTTCTTT
CDR3 protein: CASSPQRTVNTEAFF

clone size: many
J gene: TRBJ2-7
D gene: NA
V gene: TRBV5-1
CDR3 DNA: TGCGCCAGCAGCTTAGGGGGAATTCCCAACTACGAGCAGTACTTC
CDR3 protein: CASSLGGIPNYEQYF

clone size: many
J gene: TRBJ1-4
D gene: TRBD1
V gene: TRBV5-5
CDR3 DNA: TGTGCCAGCAGCTTGGGGACAGGGCGCCCCGATGAAAAACTGTTTTTT
CDR3 protein: CASSLGTGRPDEKLFF

clone size: many
J gene: TRBJ2-1
D gene: NA
V gene: TRBV5-1
CDR3 DNA: TGCGCCAGCAGCCCAGGGTGGAGCTACAATGAGCAGTTCTTC
CDR3 protein: CASSPGWSYNEQFF

clone size: NA
J gene: TRBJ2-5
D gene: NA
V gene: TRBV25-1
CDR3 DNA: TGTGCCAGCAGGCCAGTGGACGGGGTTCAAGAGACCCAGTACTTC
CDR3 protein: CASRPVDGVQETQYF

clone size: few
J gene: TRBJ2-6
D gene: NA
V gene: TRBV10-3
CDR3 DNA: TGTGCCATCAGTGAGGGAGGGGGAGCGAACTCTGGGGCCAACGTCCTGACTTTC
CDR3 protein: CAISEGGGANSGANVLTF

clone size: NA
J gene: TRBJ1-2
D gene: NA
V gene: TRBV18
CDR3 DNA: TGTGCCAGCTCACTTTCATCATCCGGGAATGGCTACACCTTC
CDR3 protein: CASSLSSSGNGYTF

clone size: few
J gene: TRBJ2-1
D gene: TRBD2
V gene: TRBV29-1
CDR3 DNA: TGCAGCGTTGATGCGACTAGCGGAAACAATGAGCAGTTCTTC
CDR3 protein: CSVDATSGNNEQFF

clone size: NA
J gene: TRBJ2-1
D gene: TRBD2
V gene: TRBV11-1
CDR3 DNA: TGTGCCAATCCTCTAGGGCGGGGGGGCCGGAATGAGCAGTTCTTC
CDR3 protein: CANPLGRGGRNEQFF

clone size: many
J gene: TRBJ2-3
D gene: TRBD2
V gene: TRBV5-1
CDR3 DNA: TGCGCCAGCAGCTGGCGGGAGGTTAGCACAGATACGCAGTATTTT
CDR3 protein: CASSWREVSTDTQYF

clone size: many
J gene: TRBJ1-1
D gene: NA
V gene: TRBV6-1
CDR3 DNA: TGTGCCACGCACAACTACGGGATTGAAGCTTTCTTT
CDR3 protein: CATHNYGIEAFF

clone size: few
J gene: TRBJ1-4
D gene: NA
V gene: TRBV20-1
CDR3 DNA: TGCAGTGCCGCAGGGCCACCTAATGAAAAACTGTTTTTT
CDR3 protein: CSAAGPPNEKLFF